This TCR beta chain was sequenced for a study of blood T cells in healthy people across ages. Germline V gene lookup returns CDR1 SGHRS and CDR2 YFSETQ. CDR3 length: 15 amino acids. About this clonotype: Its antigen is not identified. Sequence at one end of the junction differs from germline and may be a read error.

Notes on the study in general: Donors of long life had a larger count of naive CD4+ cells and greater diversity than aged donors.

It was with a sample-barcoded 5' primer and a J-beta primer mix that a second PCR of about 6 to 11 cycles was run. TCRdb called the 5' RACE reads again in MiXCR, with one record for every CDR3 protein. The sample has over 500,000 distinct CDR3 sequences; more than 45% are singletons. The sequenced sample consisted of blood. The rearrangement uses TRBV5-1 and TRBJ2-3; 8 positions agree with TRBD1. The source of this sequence is a woman older than 75 in good health. CDR3 sequence reads: CASSSGQGDTGTQYF. The CDR3 DNA is TGCGCCAGCAGCTCCGGACAGGGTGACACAGGTACGCAGTATTTT.